This T cell receptor beta chain was captured by sequencing in a study of regulatory T cells in long-lasting Graves disease. This clonotype was observed at least ten times. With iRepertoire HTBI primers and Arm-PCR of CDR3 regions, TCR beta libraries were built. TCRdb analysed the multiplex PCR reads with MiXCR anew, one entry per CDR3 protein. Here the sample spans more than 350,000 distinct CDR3 sequences, about 16% being singletons. The time point here: newly diagnosed GD, antithyroid drugs for less than 3 months. The authors made the TCR library using RNA they extracted from PBMCs. The same specimen was also included in a second study, on T cells in Graves' hyperthyroidism and ophthalmopathy.

This TCR came from a woman in her 30s with Graves disease. The specimen was peripheral blood mononuclear cells (PBMCs), collected at new diagnosis, from a patient treated with antithyroid drugs.

CDR3 sequence reads: CAWSFSRTSGYYNEQFF. CDR3 coding DNA: TGTGCCTGGAGTTTTTCACGTACTAGCGGATACTACAATGAGCAGTTCTTC. V and J are TRBV30 and TRBJ2-1, with 8 bases matching TRBD2. The CDR3 is made up of 17 amino acids. Germline trimming cut 2 bases from V and 3 bases from J; bases unmatched to any gene: 12. Germline V gene sequence: CDR1 GTSNPN, CDR2 SVGIG (reference sequence).